This T cell receptor beta chain was captured in a study of a mutant IDH1 vaccine in newly diagnosed glioma. Study-wide background: Before enrollment, the patients had been treated with radiotherapy alone, temozolomide alone, or both together. Most of them had received both.

Time point described: baseline, week 1 (first vaccination visit). The treatment is: pre-vaccination baseline after standard-of-care therapy. Those who donated had recent WHO grade 3 or 4 IDH1-mutant, ATRX-lost astrocytomas. In the case of this clone: No antigen is known for it.

Broader study findings: Shifts in the top peripheral T cell clonotypes seemed unrelated to pseudoprogression.

CDR1 is PRHDT, CDR2 FYEKMQ, per germline (reference sequence). The V end lost 5 bases, the J end lost 8 bases, and 16 bases lay between the germline ends. The CDR3 is 15 residues long. The repertoire was sequenced with immunoSEQ multiplex PCR; TCRdb's copy has only in-frame clones and lacks some. Of more than 80,000 clones in the sample, roughly 85% were seen once. This clonotype was obtained from a woman between 50 and 59 years old with glioma. V is TRBV13 and J is TRBJ1-6; D might be TRBD1 (5 bases). This sample comprised PBMCs, obtained from a glioma patient treated with radiotherapy, temozolomide or both. The CDR3 protein is CASSPQGQGYSPLHF. CDR3 DNA sequence: TGTGCCAGCAGCCCCCAAGGGCAGGGCTATTCACCCCTCCACTTT.